This entry features one TCR beta chain sequence. Patients in Seattle were enrolled during active infection, then followed longitudinally. In the authors' methods: Counts of nucleated cells, estimated from reference gene primer amplification, were obtained. Produced via immunoSEQ multiplex PCR; TCRdb's table is partial and in-frame only. For V, J and clone size, that table is used; D and trimming come from the DNA. The sample has fewer than 300,000 clones; roughly 80% are singletons. This sample is drawn from a study of blood T cell repertoires in COVID-19. Whole-study context: Samples came from the United States, Italy and Spain, spanning acute and convalescent COVID-19. The analysed material was cDNA or gDNA that came from T cells, B-cell-depleted T cells, or PBMCs.

CDR3 length: 16 amino acids. From germline, CDR1 is LNHDA and CDR2 SQIVND (reference sequence). The V and J ends lost 5 bases and 5 bases, in that order; junction bases with no gene match: 12. This receptor was identified in a person between 65 and 79 years old with COVID-19, enrolled during active disease. The sequenced sample was peripheral blood. The rearrangement joins TRBV19 to TRBJ1-1, with TRBD1 matching over 9 bases. The CDR3 DNA sequence: TGTGCCAGTAGTCCTACCGGGACAGGGATTCATACTGAAGCTTTCTTT. Amino acid sequence: CASSPTGTGIHTEAFF.